This T cell receptor (beta chain) came from a study of vaccination effects on CD4 cells after COVID-19. Study-wide background: The culture medium for around 2 million PBMC per well included around 9.3 IU/ml IL-2 and around 10 ug/ml peptides. Study observations and caveats: Marked clonal contraction was seen in infection- and vaccine-induced clones late after vaccination.

This clone was detected only a few times. The antigen is undetermined. The culture ran for roughly ten days before CD4+ T cells were isolated. Absence of prior SARS-CoV-2 infection characterized the vaccine recipients, who showed negative nucleocapsid antibodies. Half the medium was replaced with IL-2 medium on days 3 and 7. TCRdb keeps only in-frame clones here, not all; method: immunoSEQ multiplex PCR. The table lists under 40,000 clones, 68% of them singletons. The material was CD4+ T cells from PBMCs cultured without peptide, obtained before COVID-19 vaccination. The TCR originated in a human donor who received a COVID-19 vaccine.

The CDR3 loop reads CATSQGNSYGYTF. CDR3 coding DNA: TGTGCCACCAGTCAGGGGAACTCGTATGGCTACACCTTC. J is TRBJ1-2 and V is TRBV24-1, with a possible D match to TRBD1 (6 bases). Per the germline V gene, CDR1 is KGHDR and CDR2 is SFDVKD. V was cut by 6 bases and J by 5 bases, with 12 bases left in between. The CDR3 consists of 13 residues.